The TCR beta chain described here comes from a study of T cells in Graves' hyperthyroidism and ophthalmopathy. General study findings and limits: Most thyroid clonotypes expanded above 0.001 were also detected in blood. Ophthalmopathy, which appeared later, was predicted by the model a median 6.5 months before onset. The authors' 13 V-J model separated ophthalmopathy from stable hyperthyroidism.

RNA transcripts yielded amplified TCR beta CDR3 regions. The HTBI primer set was used in a first-round RT-PCR of the TCR CDR3. TCRdb itself ran the multiplex PCR reads through MiXCR, one entry per CDR3 protein. Among about 350,000 distinct CDR3 sequences listed, roughly 14% were seen once. Each patient was aged 18 to 65 and had newly diagnosed hyperthyroidism of under 2 months' duration. This CDR3 spans 13 amino acids. Germline CDR1 and CDR2: DFQATT and SNEGSKA (reference sequence). V lost 3 bases, J lost 8 bases, and 7 bases stayed unmatched. As concerns this clonotype: Antigen: not known.

This receptor was taken from a woman aged 25-40 years with Graves' hyperthyroidism. The V and J genes are TRBV20-1 and TRBJ2-1; 7 bases line up with TRBD2. The material sequenced was blood. The CDR3: CSASPAGRDEQFF. The CDR3 DNA reads TGCAGTGCTAGTCCAGCGGGACGAGATGAGCAGTTCTTC.